Listed below are T cell receptor beta chains from one sample, sequenced in a study of blood T cell repertoires in COVID-19. The assay was immunoSEQ multiplex PCR, and TCRdb's table has in-frame clones only and misses some. The repertoire holds 190,000 or so clones, approximately 84% seen once, with approximately 7.2% in the top ten. Sequencing input: peripheral blood. The receptors stem from a human donor with acute or convalescent COVID-19. The donor label of this sample is uncertain. The CDR3 runs from the conserved cysteine through the conserved F or W. The D gene is left open where the match is weak. Size tells how often a clone was seen (once, few, many) or the class of an expanded clone, and some rows leave it out.

V gene,D gene,clone size,J gene,CDR3 DNA,CDR3 protein
TRBV7-3,.,.,TRBJ2-7,TGTGCCAGCAGCTTCTTTGGGGGCGCCAACGAGCAGTACTTC,CASSFFGGANEQYF
TRBV4-2,.,.,TRBJ2-1,TGTGCCAGCAGCCAAGATCGGCTAGCAGTCATTGAGCAGTTCTTC,CASSQDRLAVIEQFF
TRBV6-5,TRBD1,.,TRBJ1-2,TGTGCCAGCAGGACGCCAGGGGGCACTGGCTACACCTTC,CASRTPGGTGYTF
TRBV7-2,.,few,TRBJ1-3,TGTGCCAGCAGCTTAGTAAGGAGCTCTGGAAACACCATATATTTT,CASSLVRSSGNTIYF
TRBV5-6,TRBD1,.,TRBJ2-7,TGTGCCAGCAGCTTGAGGGGGCGGTACGAGCAGTACTTC,CASSLRGRYEQYF
TRBV7-9,TRBD1,few,TRBJ2-7,TGTGCCAGCAGCATTGGACAGGGAATATCCTACGAGCAGTACTTC,CASSIGQGISYEQYF
TRBV3-1/TRBV3-2,TRBD1,.,TRBJ1-5,TGTGCCAGCAGCCAAGAATCGGGGACAGGGGATAATCAGCCCCAGCATTTT,CASSQESGTGDNQPQHF
TRBV5-1,.,once,TRBJ1-1,TGCGCCAGCCAACGAACTACAGGGAGGGGGATGAACACTGAAGCTTTCTTT,CASQRTTGRGMNTEAFF
TRBV30,.,few,TRBJ1-1,TGTGCCTGGAGCGCCAGTATGAACACTGAAGCTTTCTTT,CAWSASMNTEAFF
TRBV5-4,TRBD2,.,TRBJ2-5,TGTGCCAGCAGTCGCGGGACTAGCGGACAAGAGACCCAGTACTTC,CASSRGTSGQETQYF
TRBV27,TRBD1,.,TRBJ2-3,TGTGCCAGCAGTCCGAGGACAGGGGGAACAGATACGCAGTATTTT,CASSPRTGGTDTQYF